This T cell receptor (beta chain) was captured in a study of STAT5B mutations in CD4+ large granular lymphocyte leukemia. Germline values: CDR1 SQVTM, CDR2 ANQGSEA. V was clipped by 6 bases and J by 4 bases, with 15 bases between them. CDR3 size: 13 residues. How the authors handled the data: Clonotypes above 5% were considered putative leukemic clones, totaling 50 to 70. Data came from immunoSEQ multiplex PCR; TCRdb stores just in-frame clones and leaves some out. V, J and clone size are those of that table, while D and trimming were read from the DNA. This table has 1,400 or so clones, roughly 77% appearing once. With respect to this clone: No antigen is known for it.

Study-level points and caveats: TRBV06-family usage was enriched in top patient clones (8/27) versus controls (2/35). CD4-sorted patient repertoires seemed more clonal than healthy CD4+ repertoires.

The sample comprised PBMCs. The V and J genes are TRBV29-1 and TRBJ1-1; D is ambiguous. This clonotype originated in a man in his sixties or seventies with CD4+ T-cell large granular lymphocyte leukemia. The CDR3 reads CSVGLNSGTEAFF. Written as DNA, the CDR3 is TGCAGCGTAGGACTCAACTCGGGCACTGAAGCTTTCTTT.